This paragraph reports one TCR beta chain. The sample comes from a study of blood T cell repertoires in COVID-19. Across the whole study: PBMCs, B-cell-depleted T cells, or T cells were the source of the cDNA or gDNA that made up the material.

Original data processing: The authors estimated nucleated cell counts from reference gene primer amplification. Clones were read by immunoSEQ multiplex PCR, and TCRdb kept only the in-frame ones, dropping some. Clone size and the V and J calls come from that table; the DNA yielded D and trimming. The sample carries hundreds of thousands of clones, approximately 89% recorded once. This CDR3 is built from 18 residues. Germline CDR1 reads LGHDT; CDR2 reads YNNKEL (reference sequence). The junction had 13 bases not matched to a gene; V was cut back by 0 bases and J by 5 bases. Enrollees, roughly 18 to 90 years old, lived in approximately 24 US areas. Cohort placement rested on clinical history that participants reported themselves.

The receptor's source is a woman younger than 45 who had recovered from COVID-19. This chain connects TRBV3-1 (or the pseudogene TRBV3-2) to TRBJ2-3, with 8 bases lining up with TRBD2. Specimen: PBMCs or T cells enriched from blood (not recorded which). The chain's CDR3 is CASSQDPLIGREGDTQYF. The CDR3 coding sequence is TGTGCCAGCAGCCAAGACCCACTGATTGGACGGGAGGGAGATACGCAGTATTTT.